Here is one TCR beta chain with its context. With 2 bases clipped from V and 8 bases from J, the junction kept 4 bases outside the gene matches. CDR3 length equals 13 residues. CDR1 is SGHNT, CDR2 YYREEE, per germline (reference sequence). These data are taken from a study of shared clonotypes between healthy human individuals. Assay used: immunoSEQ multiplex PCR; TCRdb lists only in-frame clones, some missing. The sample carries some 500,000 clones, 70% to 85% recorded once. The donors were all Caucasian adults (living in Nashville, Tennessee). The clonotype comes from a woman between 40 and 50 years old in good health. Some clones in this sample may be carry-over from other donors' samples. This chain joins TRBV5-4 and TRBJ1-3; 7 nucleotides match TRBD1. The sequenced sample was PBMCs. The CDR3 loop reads CASSLTGVDTIYF. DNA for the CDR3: TGTGCCAGCAGCTTAACAGGGGTAGACACCATATATTTT.